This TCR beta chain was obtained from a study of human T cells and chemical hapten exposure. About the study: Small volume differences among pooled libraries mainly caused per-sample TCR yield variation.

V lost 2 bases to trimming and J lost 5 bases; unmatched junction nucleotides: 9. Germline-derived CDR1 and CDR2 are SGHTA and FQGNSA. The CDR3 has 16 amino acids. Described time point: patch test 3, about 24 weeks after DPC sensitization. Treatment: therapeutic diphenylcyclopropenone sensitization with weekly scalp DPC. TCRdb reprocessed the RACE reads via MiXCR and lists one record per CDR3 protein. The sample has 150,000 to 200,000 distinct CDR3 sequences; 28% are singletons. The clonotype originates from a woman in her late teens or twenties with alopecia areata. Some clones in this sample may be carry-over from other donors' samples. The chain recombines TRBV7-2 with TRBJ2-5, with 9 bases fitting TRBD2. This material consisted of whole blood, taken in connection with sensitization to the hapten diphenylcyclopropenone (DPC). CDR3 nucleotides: TGTGCCAGCAGCTTACTAGTTGGCGGGAGGGCGGAGACCCAGTACTTC. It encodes CASSLLVGGRAETQYF.